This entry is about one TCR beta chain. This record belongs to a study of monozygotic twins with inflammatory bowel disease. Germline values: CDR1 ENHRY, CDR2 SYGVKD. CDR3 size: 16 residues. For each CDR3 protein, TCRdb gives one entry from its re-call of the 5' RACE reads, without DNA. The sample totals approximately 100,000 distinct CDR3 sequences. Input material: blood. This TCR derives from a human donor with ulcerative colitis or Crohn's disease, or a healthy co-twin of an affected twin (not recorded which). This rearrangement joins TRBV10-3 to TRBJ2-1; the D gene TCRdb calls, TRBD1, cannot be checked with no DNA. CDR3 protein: CAISESADRAYNEQFF.